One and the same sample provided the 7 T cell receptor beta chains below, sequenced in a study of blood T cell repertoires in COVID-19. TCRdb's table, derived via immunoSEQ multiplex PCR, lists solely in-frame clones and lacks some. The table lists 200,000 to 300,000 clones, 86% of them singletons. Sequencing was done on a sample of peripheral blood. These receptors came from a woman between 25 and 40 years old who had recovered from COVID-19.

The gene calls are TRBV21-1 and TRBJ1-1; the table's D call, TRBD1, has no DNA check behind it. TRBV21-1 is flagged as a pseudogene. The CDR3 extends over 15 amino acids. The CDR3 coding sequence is TGTGCCAGCAGCGGGACATTGGGGGAGAACACTGAAGCTTTCTTT. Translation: CASSGTLGENTEAFF.

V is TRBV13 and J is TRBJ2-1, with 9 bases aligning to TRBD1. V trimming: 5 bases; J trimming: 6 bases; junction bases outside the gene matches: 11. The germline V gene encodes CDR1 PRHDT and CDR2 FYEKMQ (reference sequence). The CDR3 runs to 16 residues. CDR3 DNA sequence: TGTGCCAGCAGCCCCGGGACAGGGAGGGACTTCAATGAGCAGTTCTTC. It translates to CASSPGTGRDFNEQFF.

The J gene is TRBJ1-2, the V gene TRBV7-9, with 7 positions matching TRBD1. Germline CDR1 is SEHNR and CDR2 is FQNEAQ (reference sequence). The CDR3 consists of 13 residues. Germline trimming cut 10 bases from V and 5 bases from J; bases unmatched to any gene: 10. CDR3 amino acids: CANEIQGKYGYTF. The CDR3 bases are TGTGCCAACGAAATACAGGGGAAGTATGGCTACACCTTC.

The CDR3 nucleotides read TGTGCCAGCAGTTTGGGGGGGGCCAGCTCCTATAATTCACCCCTCCACTTT. Translating gives CASSLGGASSYNSPLHF. The genes are TRBV28 and TRBJ1-6, with a tentative D call TRBD1 (6 bases). The CDR3 is 17 amino acids. In germline, CDR1 is MDHEN, CDR2 SYDVKM. Trimming shortened V by 3 bases and J by 0 bases, and 12 bases separated the two germline ends.

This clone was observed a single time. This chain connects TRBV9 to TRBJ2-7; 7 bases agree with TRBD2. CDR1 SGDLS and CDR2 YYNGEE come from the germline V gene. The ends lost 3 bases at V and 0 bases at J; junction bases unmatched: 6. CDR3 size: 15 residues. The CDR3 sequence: CASSGGRGSSYEQYF. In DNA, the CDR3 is TGTGCCAGCAGCGGTGGGCGGGGGAGCTCCTACGAGCAGTACTTC.

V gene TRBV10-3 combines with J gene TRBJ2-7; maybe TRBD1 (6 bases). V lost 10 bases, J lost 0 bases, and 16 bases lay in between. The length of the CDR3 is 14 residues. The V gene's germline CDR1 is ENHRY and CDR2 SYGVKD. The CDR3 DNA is TGTGCCACTGAACAGGGTGGGAGCTCCTACGAGCAGTACTTC. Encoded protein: CATEQGGSSYEQYF.

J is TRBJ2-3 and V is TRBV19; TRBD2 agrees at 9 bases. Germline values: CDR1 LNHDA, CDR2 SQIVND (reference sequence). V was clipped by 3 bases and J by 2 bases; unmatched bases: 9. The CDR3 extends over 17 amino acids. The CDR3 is CASSMTQTSGVTDTQYF. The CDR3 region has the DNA TGTGCCAGTAGTATGACACAGACTAGCGGCGTCACAGATACGCAGTATTTT. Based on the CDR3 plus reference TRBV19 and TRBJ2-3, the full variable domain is DGGITQSPKYLFRKEGQNVTLSCEQNLNHDAMYWYRQDPGQGLRLIYYSQIVNDFQKGDIAEGYSVSREKKESFPLTVTSAQKNPTAFYLCASSMTQTSGVTDTQYFGPGTRLTVL.